The 21 T cell receptor beta chains given below trace back to one sample, sequenced in a study of memory CD4+ T cells and cytomegalovirus serostatus. The assay was immunoSEQ multiplex PCR, and TCRdb's table has in-frame clones only and misses some. The table includes over 65,000 clones, roughly 78% detected once. Single viable CD3+CD4+CD8-CD45RO+ cells were sorted as the memory CD4+ T cells. The sample comprised memory CD4+ T cells from blood. Every receptor here comes from an adult in good health and CMV-seropositive.

This chain's CDR3 is CASSARPYNEQFF. CDR3 DNA sequence: TGTGCCAGCAGCGCGAGACCCTACAATGAGCAGTTCTTC. The V call is TRBV9, the J call TRBJ2-1, with D uncertain. V lost 3 bases, J lost 2 bases, and 6 bases lay in between. Germline loops: CDR1 SGDLS, CDR2 YYNGEE. The CDR3 loop spans 13 amino acids.

V and J are TRBV10-1 and TRBJ2-3; D is unclear. Germline loops: CDR1 WNHNN, CDR2 SYGVQD (reference sequence). The CDR3 contains 12 residues. V was pared by 4 bases and J by 3 bases, with 5 bases between. The CDR3 DNA is TGCGCCAGCAGTGTAACTACAGATACGCAGTATTTT. Its protein is CASSVTTDTQYF.

This chain links TRBV19 with TRBJ1-5; D is perhaps TRBD1 (6 bases). This CDR3 region has 15 residues. The germline V gene encodes CDR1 LNHDA and CDR2 SQIVND (reference sequence). Trimming took 7 bases from V and 0 from J, leaving 13 bases between them. In nucleotides, the CDR3 is TGTGCCAGTACTGGTGGACAGTTTAGCAATCAGCCCCAGCATTTT. This translates into CASTGGQFSNQPQHF.

The chain is built from TRBV6-5 and TRBJ1-3; no firm D call. Trimming removed 0 bases at V and 0 bases at J, with 6 bases between. The CDR3 totals 15 residues. Per the germline V gene, CDR1 is MNHEY and CDR2 is SVGAGI. The CDR3 bases are TGTGCCAGCAGTTACTCAGGTTTCTCTGGAAACACCATATATTTT. It codes for CASSYSGFSGNTIYF.

The table lists this clone with a few counts. The gene calls are TRBV27 and TRBJ1-4; the match to TRBD1 covers 8 bases. Germline V lookup: CDR1 MNHEY, CDR2 SMNVEV (reference sequence). The CDR3 extends over 14 amino acids. V was clipped by 6 bases and J by 3 bases; unmatched bases: 3. CDR3 loop: CASSLQGANEKLFF. CDR3 nucleotides: TGTGCCAGCAGCCTACAGGGGGCTAATGAAAAACTGTTTTTT.

This clone was seen a handful of times. The chain couples TRBV12-5 to TRBJ1-1; the match to TRBD1 covers 7 bases. The CDR3 sequence is 16 residues long. Per germline, CDR1 LGHNT and CDR2 FRNRAP. With V trimmed by 0 bases and J by 3 bases, 7 bases remained unmatched. The CDR3 protein is CASGLVTGTEYTEAFF. CDR3 DNA: TGTGCTAGTGGTTTGGTAACCGGGACAGAGTACACTGAAGCTTTCTTT.

In DNA, the CDR3 is TGTGCCAGCAGCCCCCGGGGGGAGGGATTGTATGGCTACACCTTC. Its protein is CASSPRGEGLYGYTF. The chain is built from TRBV9 and TRBJ1-2; possibly TRBD1 for D (5 bases). The V end was cut by 4 bases, the J end by 5 bases, with 18 bases between. Germline V gene data show CDR1 as SGDLS and CDR2 as YYNGEE. The CDR3 is 15 amino acids. Drawing the rest from reference TRBV9 and TRBJ1-2, the complete variable domain is DSGVTQTPKHLITATGQRVTLRCSPRSGDLSVYWYQQSLDQGLQFLIQYYNGEERAKGNILERFSAQQFPDLHSELNLSSLELGDSALYFCASSPRGEGLYGYTFGSGTRLTVV.

This clone appeared a single time. The rearrangement uses TRBV2 and TRBJ1-1; D remains unclear. CDR3 length equals 13 residues. CDR1 and CDR2 from the germline V gene are SNHLY and FYNNEI. The V end lost 11 bases, the J end lost 1 base, and 14 bases lay between the germline ends. The CDR3 loop reads CAVGREKNTEAFF. The CDR3 DNA follows: TGTGCCGTGGGGAGGGAAAAGAACACTGAAGCTTTCTTT.

In its sample, this clone was seen once. The chain recombines TRBV29-1 with TRBJ1-1; no firm D call. Germline loops: CDR1 SQVTM, CDR2 ANQGSEA. Trimming removed 7 bases from V and 1 base from J, with 7 bases in between. The CDR3 runs to 11 residues. CDR3 protein: CSGQTNTEAFF. For the CDR3, the DNA is TGCAGCGGCCAGACGAACACTGAAGCTTTCTTT.

The chain carries TRBV30 and TRBJ1-2; D gene uncertain. Germline V lookup: CDR1 GTSNPN, CDR2 SVGIG (reference sequence). V was clipped by 0 bases and J by 3 bases, with 14 bases between them. The CDR3 totals 15 residues. The CDR3 loop reads CAWSVGGGRDYGYTF. The CDR3, as DNA: TGTGCCTGGAGTGTGGGAGGAGGGAGAGACTATGGCTACACCTTC. Full variable domain (remainder filled in from reference TRBV30 and TRBJ1-2): SQTIHQWPATLVQPVGSPLSLECTVEGTSNPNLYWYRQAAGRGLQLLFYSVGIGQISSEVPQNLSASRPQDRQFILSSKKLLLSDSGFYLCAWSVGGGRDYGYTFGSGTRLTVV.

Comment on this clone: This sample includes further DNA sequences coding for the same CDR3. The chain carries TRBV11-2 and TRBJ2-5; D uncertain. Looked up from germline, CDR1 is SGHAT and CDR2 is FQNNGV. This CDR3 contains 14 residues. Trimming took 6 bases from V and 4 from J, leaving 15 bases between them. The CDR3 here is CASSLLGGRETQYF. The CDR3 coding sequence is TGTGCCAGCAGTCTCCTGGGTGGCAGAGAGACCCAGTACTTC. Drawing the rest from reference TRBV11-2 and TRBJ2-5, the complete variable domain is EAGVAQSPRYKIIEKRQSVAFWCNPISGHATLYWYQQILGQGPKLLIQFQNNGVVDDSQLPKDRFSAERLKGVDSTLKIQPAKLEDSAVYLCASSLLGGRETQYFGPGTRLLVL.

The chain joins TRBV11-2 to TRBJ2-5; 9 nucleotides match TRBD2. CDR1 and CDR2 from the germline V gene are SGHAT and FQNNGV. This CDR3 has 16 amino acids. V was clipped by 5 bases and J by 2 bases; unmatched bases: 9. This CDR3 reads CASSVGAAGGQETQYF. The CDR3 DNA is TGTGCCAGCAGCGTAGGCGCAGCGGGGGGACAAGAGACCCAGTACTTC.

The chain carries TRBV5-1 and TRBJ2-5; D call uncertain. CDR1 and CDR2 from the germline V gene are SGHRS and YFSETQ. Trimming stripped 2 bases from V and 5 bases from J, with 10 bases between. The CDR3 contains 13 residues. The CDR3 region is CASSFSSVETQYF. The CDR3, as DNA: TGCGCCAGCAGCTTTTCCTCGGTCGAGACCCAGTACTTC.

V and J are TRBV7-6 and TRBJ1-1; tentative D call: TRBD1 (5 bases). CDR1 is SGHVS, CDR2 FNYEAQ, per germline. Trimming stripped 2 bases from V and 7 bases from J, with 8 bases between. This CDR3 contains 12 residues. CDR3 DNA sequence: TGTGCCAGCAGCTTAAGTAGGGGTGAAGCTTTCTTT. It encodes CASSLSRGEAFF.

This clone was detected only a few times. The gene calls are TRBV19 and TRBJ1-1; no clear D. This CDR3 is 13 amino acids long. With 9 bases removed from V and 1 base from J, the gap between germline ends came to 12 bases. Germline assignment: CDR1 LNHDA and CDR2 SQIVND (reference sequence). The CDR3 coding sequence is TGTGCCAGCCAGATAACAGCGAACACTGAAGCTTTCTTT. Its translation: CASQITANTEAFF.

This sequence joins TRBV19 and TRBJ1-1; 8 nucleotides match TRBD1. Germline CDR1 is LNHDA and CDR2 is SQIVND (reference sequence). V shed 5 bases, J shed 8 bases, and the junction held 7 bases outside the gene matches. The CDR3 length is 13 residues. CDR3 sequence: CASSPGQDMEAFF. CDR3 sequence (DNA): TGTGCCAGTAGTCCGGGACAGGATATGGAAGCTTTCTTT.

The rearrangement uses TRBV5-4 and TRBJ2-3, with TRBD2 matching 9 bases. The CDR3 is made up of 17 amino acids. Germline lookup yields CDR1 SGHNT and CDR2 YYREEE (reference sequence). V lost 0 bases, J lost 2 bases, and 7 bases stayed unmatched. This CDR3 reads CASSLDSSGGNTDTQYF. As DNA, the CDR3 is TGTGCCAGCAGCTTGGATAGTAGCGGGGGAAACACAGATACGCAGTATTTT.

The chain links TRBV29-1 to TRBJ2-3; 12 bases map to TRBD2. This CDR3 spans 20 amino acids. The germline V gene has CDR1 SQVTM and CDR2 ANQGSEA. V was clipped by 1 base and J by 6 bases; unmatched bases: 20. CDR3 in DNA: TGCAGCGTTGAAGGGGGACGGGGACTAGCGGGCCCGGCCAAGGTGGATACGCAGTATTTT. Encoded protein: CSVEGGRGLAGPAKVDTQYF.

The sample holds one count of this clone. The J gene is TRBJ1-5, the V gene TRBV5-1, with D perhaps matching TRBD1 (5 bases). Trimming removed 4 bases at V and 6 bases at J, with 17 bases between. Germline assignment: CDR1 SGHRS and CDR2 YFSETQ. The CDR3 is 15 residues long. The CDR3, as DNA: TGCGCCAGCAGCCGGACACCAGGGAGACTTCAGCCCCAGCATTTT. It yields the protein CASSRTPGRLQPQHF.

This chain links TRBV13 with TRBJ2-1; 8 bases align to TRBD2. J gave up 14 bases and V 5 bases, and 11 bases lay outside the gene matches. Germline CDR1 and CDR2: PRHDT and FYEKMQ (reference sequence). The CDR3 is made up of 13 amino acids. DNA of the CDR3: TGTGCCAGCAGCACAAGACTAGCGCCCCGTGAGTTCTTC. Translation gives CASSTRLAPREFF.

The chain couples TRBV7-8 to TRBJ1-2; TRBD1 agrees at 9 bases. CDR1 and CDR2 (germline): SGHVS, FQNEAQ. The V and J ends lost 4 bases and 4 bases, in that order; junction bases with no gene match: 13. The CDR3 is 17 amino acids. This CDR3 is CASSSDRGPTGRYGYTF. The CDR3 DNA follows: TGTGCCAGCAGCTCGGACAGGGGCCCCACCGGACGCTATGGCTACACCTTC.